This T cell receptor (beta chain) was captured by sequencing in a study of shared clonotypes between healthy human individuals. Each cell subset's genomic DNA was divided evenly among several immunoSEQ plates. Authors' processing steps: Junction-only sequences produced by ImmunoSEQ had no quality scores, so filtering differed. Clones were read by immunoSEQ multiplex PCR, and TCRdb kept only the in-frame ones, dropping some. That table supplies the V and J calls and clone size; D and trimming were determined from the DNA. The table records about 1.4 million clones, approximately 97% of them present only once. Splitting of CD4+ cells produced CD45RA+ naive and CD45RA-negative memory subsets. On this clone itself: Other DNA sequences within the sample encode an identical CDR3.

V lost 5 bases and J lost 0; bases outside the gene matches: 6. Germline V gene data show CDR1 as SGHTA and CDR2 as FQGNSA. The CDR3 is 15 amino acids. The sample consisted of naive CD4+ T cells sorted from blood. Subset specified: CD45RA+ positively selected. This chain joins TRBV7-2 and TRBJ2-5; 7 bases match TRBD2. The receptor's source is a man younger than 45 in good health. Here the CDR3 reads CASSPSGWYQETQYF. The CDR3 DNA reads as TGTGCCAGCAGCCCTAGCGGTTGGTACCAAGAGACCCAGTACTTC.